These T cell receptor beta chains were read from a single sample in a study of T cell responses to AZD1222 COVID-19 vaccine. Sequencing was performed with immunoSEQ multiplex PCR; in TCRdb, only in-frame clones are kept and a portion is missing. This sample yields 95,000 to 150,000 clones, of which around 92% are seen a single time; about 4.1% belongs to the top ten. Sample: peripheral blood, taken on day 0 of AZD1222 vaccination. These receptors were obtained from an adult in good health. CDR3s leave out the opening cysteine and the closing phenylalanine or tryptophan.

len	v_gene	j_gene	CDR3aa
13	TRBV19	TRBJ2-2	ASSSRGALSGELF
13	TRBV28	TRBJ2-5	ASSSPGGTSATQY
13	TRBV4-1	TRBJ2-1	ASSQVGGGGDEQF
13	TRBV6-5	TRBJ1-5	ASRPQVLGNQPQH
10	TRBV2	TRBJ1-2	ASRNREGGYT
14	TRBV5-4	TRBJ2-5	ASSLVGLAGEETQY
16	TRBV27	TRBJ1-2	ASSLLGGQGAPPYGYT
13	TRBV30	TRBJ1-1	AWSASRDLDTEAF
12	TRBV2	TRBJ1-5	ASRGQGAGQPQH
15	TRBV3-1/TRBV3-2	TRBJ1-4	ASSHLKTGTGDEKLF
10	TRBV30	TRBJ2-5	AWSRVSETQY
14	TRBV3-1/TRBV3-2	TRBJ1-3	ASSQAFRDRGNTIY
16	TRBV4-1	TRBJ2-2	ASSQVASGGVNTGELF
11	TRBV7-9	TRBJ2-1	ASSFGGTGEQF
16	TRBV4-2	TRBJ1-3	ASSRQRETGEAGNTIY
12	TRBV11-3	TRBJ2-5	ASSRGGVYETQY
11	TRBV18	TRBJ1-2	ASSPGVNYGYT
10	TRBV12-3/TRBV12-4	TRBJ2-1	ASSSWYGEQF
11	TRBV5-6	TRBJ2-7	ASSLAQTYEQY
11	TRBV3-1/TRBV3-2	TRBJ1-2	ASSQTGTNGYT
16	TRBV6-6	TRBJ2-3	ASRRRPTSGGHTDTQY
11	TRBV27	TRBJ1-2	ASTKTGRYGYT
15	TRBV20-1	TRBJ2-1	SASVAGLRRGYNEQF
10	TRBV6-5	TRBJ1-1	ASRGYRDEAF
14	TRBV7-6	TRBJ2-5	ASSSNRGRIIETQY
11	TRBV7-9	TRBJ1-1	ASSLEENTEAF
15	TRBV4-1	TRBJ2-7	ASSQGPRGQSSYEQY
13	TRBV5-1	TRBJ2-1	ASSLGQGSSNEQF
16	TRBV5-6	TRBJ1-3	ASSRGRTGVSSGNTIY
11	TRBV6-5	TRBJ2-7	ASSPTVPNEQY
15	TRBV7-9	TRBJ2-5	ASSPLLSGMDRETQY